Included here is one T cell receptor beta chain sequence, with context. Only one count was recorded for this clone. Its antigen has not been determined. Nothing much larger sits one base from this clone, and base qualities are not available. Sequences SGHTA (CDR1) and FQGNSA (CDR2) are obtained from the germline V gene. The CDR3 holds 14 amino acids from the cysteine to the phenylalanine. The DNA shown is the 42-base CDR3, in frame from base 1. The junction shows trimming of 5 bases on V and 9 bases on J, and the gene matches do not reach 12 bases of it. Genomic DNA was extracted from sorted cells with the QIAGEN DNeasy Blood and Tissue Kit for TCRbeta CDR3 sequencing. High-throughput TCRbeta CDR3 sequencing, including PCR amplification with bias correction and internal controls, was performed commercially through immunoSEQ. The paper's data handling went like this. A unique productive TCRbeta sequence was defined by the CDR3 nucleotide sequence when primers matched, and otherwise by the CDR3 amino acid sequence together with the Vbeta and Jbeta genes. As a correction for sorting error, sequences shared between sorted populations at a frequency ratio of 2:1 or less were discarded, and the remaining shared sequences were assigned to the higher population. Sequences were defined as donor-reactive when expanded at least 5-fold in CFSE-low cells versus unstimulated cells and present at a frequency of at least 0.01% in CFSE-low cells. Repertoire divergence was quantified by Jensen-Shannon divergence calculated from the top 100 TCRbeta sequences ranked by frequency. For any sample with multiple sequencing runs, sorting error was corrected in each run separately before the runs were pooled. TCRdb's version of the immuneACCESS table is confined to in-frame rearrangements and falls short of the full clone set. An unresolved V gene accounts for under half of the shortfall where checked; the remainder is of unknown origin. Clonal size and the V and J genes are those of that table, whereas D and trimming came from the DNA. The sample has about 64,000 clones on record, approximately 89% of them singletons. Of the sample, 3.8% is held by the ten largest clones.

What the time point label conveys for this sample: 6 months after combined kidney and bone marrow transplant. Related donors were used in the transplants with nonmyeloablative bone marrow transplantation, and mixed chimerism was transient in the human trials. Unstimulated Tregs (CD4+CD25+CD127-), CD4+ non-Tregs (CD4+CD25-), CD4 and CD8 cells were FACS-sorted from thawed PBMCs. Several combined kidney and bone marrow transplant recipients from the ITN036ST trial were included as patients, and samples were available only from these trial subjects. Healthy control blood was processed to PBMCs with a Ficoll density gradient and then cryopreserved, whereas patient PBMCs were collected both before and after transplant. This sample was taken from a study of Tregs in tolerant kidney transplant recipients (dated by TCRdb to between 2018 and 2021). As for the study more broadly: TCRbeta sequencing was used in the study to identify donor-specific regulatory T cells before combined kidney and bone marrow transplantation, and the identified cells were then tracked after transplant.

Results the study describes overall, beyond this receptor: Because only a small number of patients were included, the study had limitations, and the results will need to be validated in larger populations as well as under other immunosuppression protocols. For some patients, the PCR primers changed as time went on, which meant samples from those patients could not be compared with one another at the nucleotide level. In tolerant patients, donor-specific Tregs expanded more than Tregs overall, which suggests antigen-driven rather than nonspecific expansion. Expanding Tregs with activated donor B cells appeared to identify the most biologically relevant and donor-specific TCRbeta repertoire. Although technical replication error seemed to be minimal, the question of biological reproducibility was not addressed directly.

The clonotype was recovered from a human patient who received a combined kidney and bone marrow transplant. Following transplantation, T cells from the graft donor may be among those present. Sequences were derived from CD4+ T cells from blood (PBMCs), sampled 6 months after the transplant. Recombination linked TRBV7-2 to TRBJ2-7; 8 middle bases align to TRBD1. The CDR3 reads as follows: CASSPSGQEIGQYF. The DNA sequence is as follows: TGTGCCAGCAGCCCCTCGGGACAGGAAATCGGGCAGTACTTC.